This T cell receptor (beta chain) was sequenced during a study of blood T cells in healthy people across ages. This CDR3 spans 17 amino acids. With V trimmed by 3 bases and J by 0 bases, 10 bases remained unmatched. The germline gives CDR1 SGHRS, CDR2 YFSETQ. Drawing of peripheral blood yielded ten milliliters from each donor. Through a sample-barcoded 5' primer and a J-beta primer mix, a second PCR was run for about 7 to 12 cycles. TCRdb passed the 5' RACE reads through MiXCR, listing each CDR3 protein once. The sample has approximately 2,000,000 distinct CDR3 sequences; roughly two fifths are singletons.

The sequence was collected from a human donor in good health. The chain is built from TRBV5-1 and TRBJ1-2; 8 bases are a match to TRBD1. The sample taken for sequencing was blood. The CDR3 sequence is CASSSGQGRTSNYGYTF. CDR3 nucleotides: TGCGCCAGCAGCTCCGGACAGGGAAGAACTTCTAACTATGGCTACACCTTC.